The entry below gives a single TCR beta chain sequence along with its context. This specimen belongs to a study of blood T cell repertoires in COVID-19. Overall study: Nucleic acid was either cDNA or gDNA, and it came from T cells, B-cell-depleted T cells, or PBMCs.

Using immunoSEQ multiplex PCR, the repertoire was profiled, and TCRdb retains in-frame clones only, with some absent. The data contain about 220,000 clones, around 86% of them singletons. CDR3 length: 14 residues. CDR1 and CDR2 (germline): MNHEY, SVGAGI. Trimming stripped 6 bases from V and 8 bases from J, with 14 bases between. Across over 20 US areas, participants ranged in age from about 18 to 100 years. Clinical histories supplied by participants themselves formed the basis of cohort assignment. The chain is built from TRBV6-5 and TRBJ1-6; a weak D match, TRBD1 (5 bases). Sequenced input: PBMCs or T cells enriched from blood (not recorded which). The origin of this receptor is a woman aged 40-49 years with acute COVID-19. CDR3 in DNA: TGTGCCAGCAGCTATAGCAGGGCTGATTCACCCCTCCACTTT. This gives the protein CASSYSRADSPLHF.